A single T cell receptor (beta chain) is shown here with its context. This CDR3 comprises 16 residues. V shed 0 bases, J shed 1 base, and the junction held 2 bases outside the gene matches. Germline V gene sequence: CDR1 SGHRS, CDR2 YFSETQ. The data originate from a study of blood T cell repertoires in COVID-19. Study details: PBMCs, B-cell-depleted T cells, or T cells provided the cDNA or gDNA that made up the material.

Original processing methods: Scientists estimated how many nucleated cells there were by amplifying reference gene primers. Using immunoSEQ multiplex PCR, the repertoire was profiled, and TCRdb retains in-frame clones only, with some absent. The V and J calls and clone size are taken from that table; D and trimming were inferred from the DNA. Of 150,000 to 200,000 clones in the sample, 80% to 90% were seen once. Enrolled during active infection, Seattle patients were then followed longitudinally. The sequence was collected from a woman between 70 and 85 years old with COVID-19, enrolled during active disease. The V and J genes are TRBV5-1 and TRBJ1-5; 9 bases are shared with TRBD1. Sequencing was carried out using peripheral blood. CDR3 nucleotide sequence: TGCGCCAGCAGCTTGGGGACAGGGGCCAGCAATCAGCCCCAGCATTTT. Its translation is CASSLGTGASNQPQHF.